These 28 T cell receptor beta chains were all obtained from the same sample, sequenced in a study of blood T cell repertoires in COVID-19. Data came from immunoSEQ multiplex PCR; TCRdb stores just in-frame clones and leaves some out. The sample lists under 150,000 clones, 75% to 90% seen once, with roughly an eighth in the top ten. Material for sequencing was peripheral blood. Receptors originate from a human donor in a cohort sampled during active COVID-19.

The chain combines TRBV19 with TRBJ1-1; 7 nucleotides line up with TRBD1. CDR1 is LNHDA and CDR2 is SQIVND in the germline V gene (reference sequence). The length of the CDR3 is 14 residues. Trimming at V came to 5 bases and at J to 6 bases, leaving 9 bases not matched to a gene. The CDR3: CASSPQTDRPEAFF. The CDR3 DNA reads as TGTGCCAGTAGTCCCCAAACGGACAGGCCTGAAGCTTTCTTT.

This chain uses TRBV11-2 with TRBJ1-6, with D possibly matching TRBD1 (5 bases). The V gene's germline CDR1 is SGHAT and CDR2 FQNNGV. The CDR3 has 15 residues. Trimming took 6 bases from V and 3 from J, leaving 12 bases between them. CDR3 coding DNA: TGTGCCAGCAGTTCGGGACTCTTCTATAATTCACCCCTCCACTTT. This gives the protein CASSSGLFYNSPLHF.

The gene calls are TRBV16 and TRBJ1-4; 8 bases map to TRBD1. CDR3 length: 14 residues. The germline V gene encodes CDR1 KGHSY and CDR2 FQNENV. Losses at the gene ends were 7 bases for V and 2 bases for J; bases not matched to a gene: 3. This CDR3 reads CASTTGGTNEKLFF. The CDR3 DNA follows: TGTGCCAGCACCACAGGGGGGACTAATGAAAAACTGTTTTTT.

In its sample, this clone was seen once. This rearrangement joins TRBV12-5 to TRBJ2-1, with 8 positions matching TRBD2. CDR3 length equals 15 residues. The ends lost 7 bases at V and 4 bases at J; junction bases unmatched: 9. Germline V lookup: CDR1 LGHNT, CDR2 FRNRAP. Here the CDR3 reads CASARRGGEYNEQFF. In nucleotides, the CDR3 is TGTGCTAGTGCCCGCCGGGGGGGAGAATACAATGAGCAGTTCTTC.

This clone was found a few times. The V call is TRBV27, the J call TRBJ1-2, with 9 bases fitting TRBD1. CDR1 and CDR2 from the germline V gene are MNHEY and SMNVEV (reference sequence). The J segment lost 5 bases and the V segment lost 5 bases, leaving 6 bases of the junction unmatched. The CDR3 sequence is 14 residues long. CDR3 loop: CASSPGTGMYGYTF. The CDR3 bases are TGTGCCAGCAGTCCGGGGACAGGGATGTATGGCTACACCTTC.

The V call is TRBV20-1, the J call TRBJ1-1; no reliable D call. V was shortened by 5 bases and J by 5 bases, with 9 bases between the two germline ends. CDR1 is DFQATT, CDR2 SNEGSKA, per germline (reference sequence). The CDR3 runs to 11 residues. CDR3 in amino acids: CSASTRTEAFF. CDR3 nucleotides: TGCAGTGCTTCGACACGGACTGAAGCTTTCTTT.

The rearrangement links TRBV30 to TRBJ1-6, with 7 bases fitting TRBD1. Trimming removed 0 bases from V and 7 bases from J; junction bases left unmatched: 9. This CDR3 spans 16 amino acids. Germline-derived CDR1 and CDR2 are GTSNPN and SVGIG (reference sequence). The CDR3 is CAWSVEGAPGNSPLHF. The CDR3 bases are TGTGCCTGGAGTGTAGAGGGGGCGCCGGGGAATTCACCCCTCCACTTT.

The chain employs TRBV3-1 (or the pseudogene TRBV3-2) and TRBJ2-3, with TRBD2 identical over 11 bases. CDR1 is LGHDT, CDR2 YNNKEL, per germline (reference sequence). The CDR3 runs 17 residues. V trimming: 0 bases; J trimming: 4 bases; junction bases outside the gene matches: 6. The CDR3 here is CASSQETSGVYSDTQYF. For the CDR3, the DNA is TGTGCCAGCAGCCAAGAGACTAGCGGGGTATATTCAGATACGCAGTATTTT.

The V and J genes are TRBV5-1 and TRBJ2-1, with 9 positions matching TRBD2. Germline CDR1 and CDR2: SGHRS and YFSETQ. The junction had 0 bases not matched to a gene; V was cut back by 0 bases and J by 2 bases. This CDR3 spans 15 amino acids. The CDR3 region is CASSLGGGAYNEQFF. CDR3 sequence (DNA): TGCGCCAGCAGCTTGGGCGGGGGGGCCTACAATGAGCAGTTCTTC.

CDR3 bases: TGTGCCAGCTCTAAACAGGGTAGGGCCGACCTTGCCATTTCACCCCTCCACTTT. Its protein product is CASSKQGRADLAISPLHF. The V and J genes are TRBV19 and TRBJ1-6; TRBD1 might be the D (6 bases). Germline CDR1 is LNHDA and CDR2 is SQIVND (reference sequence). The CDR3 extends over 18 amino acids. Trimming left V 9 bases short and J 9 bases short, with 30 bases between.

V is TRBV6-5 and J is TRBJ1-2, with 8 bases aligning to TRBD1. The CDR3 is made up of 15 amino acids. Germline CDR1 reads MNHEY; CDR2 reads SVGAGI. V shed 2 bases and J 6 bases; nucleotides not matched to a gene: 8. The CDR3 loop reads CASSYAQGERDGYTF. The CDR3 coding sequence is TGTGCCAGCAGTTACGCACAGGGGGAAAGGGATGGCTACACCTTC.

V gene TRBV25-1 combines with J gene TRBJ2-4, with D possibly matching TRBD2 (5 bases). The V end was cut by 1 base, the J end by 1 base, with 5 bases between. The CDR3 runs to 14 residues. Germline CDR1 reads MGHDK; CDR2 reads SYGVNS. As DNA, the CDR3 is TGTGCCAGCAGTGAATCGGGGGCCAAAAACATTCAGTACTTC. Residues: CASSESGAKNIQYF.

The rearrangement links TRBV28 to TRBJ2-7; 9 bases agree with TRBD1. The CDR3 contains 16 residues. The germline V gene has CDR1 MDHEN and CDR2 SYDVKM. With V trimmed by 2 bases and J by 6 bases, 11 bases remained unmatched. The CDR3 reads CASSLRSGTGSIEQYF. For the CDR3, the DNA is TGTGCCAGCAGTTTAAGATCTGGGACAGGGTCCATCGAGCAGTACTTC.

The chain links TRBV29-1 to TRBJ1-2; D is uncertain. This CDR3 is built from 11 residues. V was trimmed by 6 bases and J by 8 bases, leaving 13 bases between them. Germline V gene sequence: CDR1 SQVTM, CDR2 ANQGSEA. The CDR3: CSVAAARGYTF. CDR3 DNA sequence: TGCAGCGTGGCCGCTGCAAGAGGCTACACCTTC.

J is TRBJ2-3 and V is TRBV2, with D unresolved. Germline V gives CDR1 SNHLY, CDR2 FYNNEI. The V end lost 3 bases, the J end lost 2 bases, and 12 bases lay between the germline ends. There are 15 residues in the CDR3. Here the CDR3 DNA reads TGTGCCAGCAGTGAGCTAACAGTAGACACAGATACGCAGTATTTT. Amino acid sequence: CASSELTVDTDTQYF.

The chain has TRBV4-3 and TRBJ2-3; possible D gene TRBD1, 7 bases. From germline, CDR1 is LGHNA and CDR2 YSLEER. The germline V and J ends were trimmed by 0 bases and 1 base, with 14 bases remaining between them. The CDR3 loop spans 17 amino acids. The CDR3 DNA follows: TGCGCCAGCAGCCAAGATTTACGCGGGACAGGCACAGATACGCAGTATTTT. It yields the protein CASSQDLRGTGTDTQYF.

The J gene is TRBJ2-1, the V gene TRBV11-2, with 7 bases fitting TRBD1. Germline V gives CDR1 SGHAT, CDR2 FQNNGV. The junction had 5 bases not matched to a gene; V was cut back by 1 base and J by 5 bases. The CDR3 is 15 residues long. The CDR3 sequence is CASSLGRGQHNEQFF. In nucleotides, the CDR3 is TGTGCCAGCAGCTTAGGTCGGGGACAGCACAATGAGCAGTTCTTC. The full variable domain, in which reference TRBV11-2 and TRBJ2-1 provide the parts outside the CDR3, is EAGVAQSPRYKIIEKRQSVAFWCNPISGHATLYWYQQILGQGPKLLIQFQNNGVVDDSQLPKDRFSAERLKGVDSTLKIQPAKLEDSAVYLCASSLGRGQHNEQFFGPGTRLTVL.

The chain uses TRBV3-1 (or the pseudogene TRBV3-2) and TRBJ2-1; perhaps TRBD2 as D (5 bases). The CDR3 has 14 residues. The V end was cut by 4 bases, the J end by 2 bases, with 9 bases between. Germline V lookup: CDR1 LGHDT, CDR2 YNNKEL (reference sequence). The CDR3 is CASSLSGPYNEQFF. The CDR3 DNA is TGTGCCAGCAGCCTGAGCGGCCCCTACAATGAGCAGTTCTTC.

CDR3 nucleotide sequence: TGTGCCAGCAGCTCAACAGGGAACCTTGGAACACCCCTCCACTTT. It yields the protein CASSSTGNLGTPLHF. The chain recombines TRBV5-6 with TRBJ1-6; maybe TRBD1 (6 bases). Germline CDR1 is SGHDT and CDR2 is YYEEEE. V was cut by 3 bases and J by 11 bases, with 18 bases left in between. CDR3 length: 15 amino acids.

This chain connects TRBV5-5 to TRBJ1-5; D gene uncertain. V dropped 2 bases and J dropped 9 bases, with 15 bases sitting between them. This CDR3 has 14 amino acids. Per the germline V gene, CDR1 is SGHKS and CDR2 is YYEKEE (reference sequence). CDR3 in DNA: TGTGCCAGCAGCTTAGGACGGAGGTTAGGGCCCCAGCATTTT. Translated, it gives CASSLGRRLGPQHF.

The chain joins TRBV3-1 (or the pseudogene TRBV3-2) to TRBJ2-7, with TRBD2 matching 8 bases. CDR1 LGHDT and CDR2 YNNKEL come from the germline V gene (reference sequence). This CDR3 region has 15 residues. V lost 3 bases to trimming and J lost 3 bases; unmatched junction nucleotides: 7. The CDR3 coding sequence is TGTGCCAGCAGCCATGGAGCGGGGGCCCGCTACGAGCAGTACTTC. This codes for CASSHGAGARYEQYF.

V is TRBV10-3 and J is TRBJ1-2, with 7 bases that match TRBD1. Germline trimming cut 2 bases from V and 0 bases from J; bases unmatched to any gene: 0. Germline CDR1 is ENHRY and CDR2 is SYGVKD. CDR3 length: 14 amino acids. CDR3 nucleotide sequence: TGTGCCATCAGTGAGGACAGGGCTAACTATGGCTACACCTTC. As protein: CAISEDRANYGYTF.

This sequence joins TRBV5-1 and TRBJ2-2; weak D call: TRBD2 (6 bases). The CDR3 extends over 15 amino acids. The germline CDR1 and CDR2 sequences are SGHRS and YFSETQ. V was clipped by 2 bases and J by 5 bases, with 13 bases between them. The CDR3, as DNA: TGCGCCAGCAGCTTCGGGAGACTTTCGACCGGGGAGCTGTTTTTT. Translating gives CASSFGRLSTGELFF.

This chain connects TRBV18 to TRBJ1-1; D ambiguous. CDR1 and CDR2 (germline): KGHSH, LQKENI. The length of the CDR3 is 15 residues. V gave up 3 bases and J gave up 1 base, with 12 bases separating them. The CDR3 loop is CASSPSAAPNTEAFF. In DNA form, the CDR3 reads TGTGCCAGCTCACCGTCAGCGGCACCGAACACTGAAGCTTTCTTT.

The gene calls are TRBV15 and TRBJ1-2; D remains ambiguous. Germline V gene data show CDR1 as LNHNV and CDR2 as YYDKDF (reference sequence). CDR3 size: 13 residues. V lost 0 bases and J 14 bases, leaving 16 bases between the germline ends. DNA of the CDR3: TGTGCCACCAGCAGAGAAACAAACCGGGGTAGGACCTTC. Its translation: CATSRETNRGRTF.

The chain uses TRBV28 and TRBJ1-6; D call uncertain. The ends were cut back, 5 bases at V and 7 bases at J, with 9 bases in the middle. The V gene's germline CDR1 is MDHEN and CDR2 SYDVKM. This CDR3 spans 13 amino acids. The CDR3 DNA is TGTGCCAGCAGTAGGCCGAGGAATTCACCCCTCCACTTT. It encodes CASSRPRNSPLHF. The whole variable domain, filled in from reference TRBV28 and TRBJ1-6, reads DVKVTQSSRYLVKRTGEKVFLECVQDMDHENMFWYRQDPGLGLRLIYFSYDVKMKEKGDIPEGYSVSREKKERFSLILESASTNQTSMYLCASSRPRNSPLHFGNGTRLTVT.

The table lists this clone with a few counts. CDR3 loop: CASSDTGPYEQYF. In DNA, the CDR3 is TGTGCCAGCAGTGACACAGGGCCCTACGAGCAGTACTTC. The J gene is TRBJ2-7, the V gene TRBV6-1; tentatively, D is TRBD1 (6 bases). Germline V gives CDR1 MNHNS, CDR2 SASEGT. The V end lost 3 bases, the J end lost 2 bases, and 8 bases lay between the germline ends. The CDR3 loop spans 13 amino acids.

The chain recombines TRBV5-1 with TRBJ2-6, with D unclear. V lost 4 bases and J lost 1, with 9 bases in between. Germline assignment: CDR1 SGHRS and CDR2 YFSETQ. The CDR3 totals 15 residues. CDR3: CASSRSDSGANVLTF. The CDR3 nucleotides read TGCGCCAGCAGCCGCAGCGATTCTGGGGCCAACGTCCTGACTTTC.